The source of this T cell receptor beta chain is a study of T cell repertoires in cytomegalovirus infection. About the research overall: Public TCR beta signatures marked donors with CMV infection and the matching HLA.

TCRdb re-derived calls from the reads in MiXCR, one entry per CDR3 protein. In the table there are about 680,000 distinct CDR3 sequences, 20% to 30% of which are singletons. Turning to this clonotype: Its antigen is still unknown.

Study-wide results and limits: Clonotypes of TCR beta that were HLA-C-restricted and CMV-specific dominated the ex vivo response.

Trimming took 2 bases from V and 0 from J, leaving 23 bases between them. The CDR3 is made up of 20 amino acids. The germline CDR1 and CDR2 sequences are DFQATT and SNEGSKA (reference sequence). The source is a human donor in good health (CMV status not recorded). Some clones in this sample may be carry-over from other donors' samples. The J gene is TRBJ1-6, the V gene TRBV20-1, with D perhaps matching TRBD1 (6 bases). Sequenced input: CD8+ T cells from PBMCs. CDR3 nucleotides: TGCAGTGCTAGAAGTAGTCGCGTGGGGACAAGGAGCTCCTATAATTCACCCCTCCACTTT. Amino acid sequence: CSARSSRVGTRSSYNSPLHF.